The clone carrying this T cell receptor (beta chain) was seen many times. TCRdb processed the 5' RACE reads anew with MiXCR; each CDR3 protein has one entry. The table includes approximately 37,000 distinct CDR3 sequences, about 20% detected once. Naive CD4+ T cells were purified with Tregs depleted by CD25. Specimen: naive CD4+ T cells sorted from a lymph node. Subset given: naive CD4+ T cells, CD4+CD45RA+CD25-. This TCR came from a female donor with breast cancer.

CDR3 sequence: CASRDSGYYNEQFF. CDR3 sequence (DNA): TGTGCCAGCAGAGATAGCGGCTACTACAATGAGCAGTTCTTC. This chain joins TRBV6-2 or TRBV6-3 and TRBJ2-1, with D possibly matching TRBD2 (6 bases). CDR1 MNHEY and CDR2 SVGEGT come from the germline V gene. The CDR3 has 14 residues. V lost 6 bases and J lost 3, with 12 bases in between.